This entry lists 23 T cell receptor beta chains sequenced from one sample in a study of T cell responses to AZD1222 COVID-19 vaccine. Some clones are missing from TCRdb's copy, which holds only in-frame ones; the method was immunoSEQ multiplex PCR. The data show about 110,000 clones, approximately 91% seen once. The sample consisted of peripheral blood, taken on day 0 of AZD1222 vaccination. The receptors stem from an adult in good health.

The chain combines TRBV12-3 or TRBV12-4 with TRBJ1-1; D gene uncertain. The CDR3 covers 11 residues. V gave up 1 base and J gave up 6 bases, with 3 bases separating them. CDR3: CASSLGAEAFF. DNA for the CDR3: TGTGCCAGCAGTTTAGGGGCTGAAGCTTTCTTT.

The V call is TRBV4-2, the J call TRBJ1-1; D not resolved. The V gene lost 1 base and the J gene lost 10 bases, with 10 bases spanning the gap. This CDR3 spans 12 amino acids. Germline assignment: CDR1 LGHNA and CDR2 YNFKEQ. CDR3 sequence: CASSQAPPIAFF. The CDR3 coding sequence is TGTGCCAGCAGCCAAGCCCCCCCCATAGCTTTCTTT.

Only one count was recorded for this clone. The CDR3 protein is CATNTGGHGYTF. Here the CDR3 DNA reads TGTGCCACCAATACAGGGGGCCATGGCTACACCTTC. This chain connects TRBV6-5 to TRBJ1-2, with 9 bases matching TRBD1. The germline V gene encodes CDR1 MNHEY and CDR2 SVGAGI. Trimming removed 10 bases from V and 6 bases from J; junction bases left unmatched: 6. The CDR3 contains 12 residues.

V gene TRBV10-3 combines with J gene TRBJ1-2; 9 bases are a match to TRBD1. Germline V CDR1 and CDR2: ENHRY, SYGVKD. The CDR3 covers 14 residues. V dropped 3 bases and J dropped 4; count of bases not matched to a gene: 3. DNA for the CDR3: TGTGCCATCAGTGACGACAGGGGGGCCTATGGCTACACCTTC. Translation: CAISDDRGAYGYTF.

The CDR3 DNA follows: TGTGCCAGCAGTCGACAGGGCCCCGGGGCGTACACCGGGGAGCTGTTTTTT. Its protein product is CASSRQGPGAYTGELFF. This chain uses TRBV2 with TRBJ2-2; 7 nucleotides match TRBD1. The CDR3 spans 17 residues. The germline V gene has CDR1 SNHLY and CDR2 FYNNEI. V shed 5 bases, J shed 3 bases, and the junction held 12 bases outside the gene matches.

This chain uses TRBV2 with TRBJ1-6; no clear D gene. This CDR3 spans 14 amino acids. Trimming stripped 2 bases from V and 14 bases from J, with 16 bases between. The germline V gene has CDR1 SNHLY and CDR2 FYNNEI. This CDR3 is CASSEPDPEETLHF. The CDR3 DNA sequence: TGTGCCAGCAGTGAACCGGACCCAGAGGAGACCCTCCACTTT.

The genes are TRBV11-2 and TRBJ2-7, with D uncertain. Trimming removed 7 bases at V and 12 bases at J, with 19 bases between. Germline CDR1 SGHAT, CDR2 FQNNGV. CDR3 length equals 12 residues. CDR3 in amino acids: CASTPGRRDRYV. CDR3 DNA: TGTGCCAGCACTCCGGGCCGGCGCGATAGGTACGTC.

This chain links TRBV14 with TRBJ1-6; 7 bases line up with TRBD1. The CDR3 totals 18 residues. V was clipped by 0 bases and J by 0 bases; unmatched bases: 5. CDR1 and CDR2 from the germline V gene are SGHDN and FVKESK. CDR3 amino acids: CASSQEIRGSSYNSPLHF. As DNA, the CDR3 is TGTGCCAGCAGCCAAGAAATCAGGGGGAGCTCCTATAATTCACCCCTCCACTTT.

The rearrangement joins TRBV2 to TRBJ2-3; D unclear. Germline loops: CDR1 SNHLY, CDR2 FYNNEI. The germline V and J ends were trimmed by 6 bases and 2 bases, with 18 bases remaining between them. The CDR3 is 16 amino acids. CDR3 sequence reads: CASSAQRAWFTDTQYF. The CDR3 DNA reads TGTGCCAGCAGCGCACAACGCGCCTGGTTCACAGATACGCAGTATTTT.

The gene calls are TRBV4-1 and TRBJ2-2; TRBD2 is a possible D gene (5 bases). Germline CDR1 MGHRA, CDR2 YSYEKL. The CDR3 totals 14 residues. V dropped 4 bases and J dropped 5 bases, with 11 bases sitting between them. The CDR3 region has the DNA TGCGCCAGCAGCCTCCGGGATGAAACCGGGGAGCTGTTTTTT. It is translated as CASSLRDETGELFF.

This clone appeared a few times. The CDR3 sequence: CASSLGGTTEAFF. The CDR3 nucleotides are TGTGCCAGCAGCTTAGGGGGGACGACTGAAGCTTTCTTT. This chain uses TRBV11-2 with TRBJ1-1, with a weak D call TRBD1 (5 bases). The germline gives CDR1 SGHAT, CDR2 FQNNGV. Deletions cut 1 base from V and 5 bases from J, with 8 bases between. The CDR3 totals 13 residues.

V is TRBV30 and J is TRBJ1-3, with 8 bases matching TRBD1. CDR3 length: 15 amino acids. After removal of 4 bases from V and 4 bases from J, the junction contained 9 bases not matched to a gene. The germline V gene encodes CDR1 GTSNPN and CDR2 SVGIG (reference sequence). The CDR3 DNA sequence: TGTGCCTGGAACCGCGGCCAGGGGGCAGGAAACACCATATATTTT. This codes for CAWNRGQGAGNTIYF.

J is TRBJ1-1 and V is TRBV18; possibly TRBD1 for D (5 bases). CDR1 and CDR2 from the germline V gene are KGHSH and LQKENI. CDR3 size: 15 residues. V lost 0 bases to trimming and J lost 0 bases, with 8 bases between them. CDR3 loop: CASSPPKGMNTEAFF. In DNA, the CDR3 is TGTGCCAGCTCACCACCGAAGGGGATGAACACTGAAGCTTTCTTT.

This clone was recorded a few times. J is TRBJ2-5 and V is TRBV6-4; 7 nucleotides align to TRBD2. Germline CDR1 and CDR2: MRHNA and SNTAGT. With 4 bases clipped from V and 5 bases from J, the junction kept 13 bases outside the gene matches. The CDR3 contains 16 residues. The CDR3, as DNA: TGTGCCAGCAGTGCCACCCCGGGGGGACCGGGTGAGACCCAGTACTTC. It translates to CASSATPGGPGETQYF.

The rearrangement uses TRBV10-3 and TRBJ2-2, with 13 bases fitting TRBD2. Trimming removed 6 bases from V and 6 bases from J; junction bases left unmatched: 1. CDR3 length: 14 residues. CDR1 and CDR2 (germline): ENHRY, SYGVKD. In DNA form, the CDR3 reads TGTGCCATCAGAGGACTAGCGGGGGCCGGGGAGCTGTTTTTT. Encoded protein: CAIRGLAGAGELFF.

This chain joins TRBV7-8 and TRBJ2-5, with 8 bases identical to TRBD1. With V trimmed by 5 bases and J by 5 bases, 7 bases remained unmatched. The germline V gene encodes CDR1 SGHVS and CDR2 FQNEAQ. CDR3 size: 14 residues. This CDR3 reads CASSPRQGWETQYF. The DNA of the CDR3 is TGTGCCAGCAGCCCACGACAGGGGTGGGAGACCCAGTACTTC.

The chain employs TRBV20-1 and TRBJ2-7, with D unclear. Trimming pared 2 bases from V and 7 bases from J, leaving 9 bases between. CDR3 length: 11 residues. From germline, CDR1 is DFQATT and CDR2 SNEGSKA (reference sequence). Written as DNA, the CDR3 is TGCAGTGCTAGAACCGGAAAAGAGCAGTACGTC. Translating it yields CSARTGKEQYV.

V usage is TRBV3-1 (or the pseudogene TRBV3-2) and J usage is TRBJ1-5; tentative D call: TRBD1 (6 bases). Looked up from germline, CDR1 is LGHDT and CDR2 is YNNKEL (reference sequence). The CDR3 is 18 residues long. The V end was cut by 0 bases, the J end by 6 bases, with 21 bases between. CDR3 region: CASSQDPPGGGASQPQHF. The CDR3 coding sequence is TGTGCCAGCAGCCAAGATCCTCCCGGCGGGGGGGCCAGTCAGCCCCAGCATTTT.

V gene TRBV6-1 combines with J gene TRBJ1-1; 7 bases are shared with TRBD1. This CDR3 region has 14 residues. Germline CDR1 and CDR2: MNHNS and SASEGT. Trimming at V came to 3 bases and at J to 4 bases, leaving 5 bases not matched to a gene. CDR3 coding DNA: TGTGCCAGCAGTGACAGGGGGAAAGGCACTGAAGCTTTCTTT. As protein: CASSDRGKGTEAFF.

CDR3 sequence (DNA): TGTGCCAGCAGTTTGCCGGACAGGGTCTATGGCTACACCTTC. Protein product: CASSLPDRVYGYTF. The chain recombines TRBV6-2 or TRBV6-3 with TRBJ1-2; TRBD1 agrees at 8 bases. Germline CDR1 reads MNHEY; CDR2 reads SVGEGT. This CDR3 is 14 amino acids long. Trimming took 4 bases from V and 4 from J; bases not matched to a gene: 5.

The CDR3 region is CASSLEAVNYGYTF. In DNA form, the CDR3 reads TGTGCCAGCAGCTTGGAAGCAGTGAACTATGGCTACACCTTC. The chain uses TRBV5-5 and TRBJ1-2; D gene ambiguous. With 0 bases removed from V and 2 bases from J, the gap between germline ends came to 8 bases. This CDR3 comprises 14 residues. Germline V gene lookup returns CDR1 SGHKS and CDR2 YYEKEE (reference sequence).

This clone was observed once. This chain connects TRBV19 to TRBJ2-2, with TRBD2 matching over 9 bases. This CDR3 is 18 amino acids long. With V trimmed by 7 bases and J by 5 bases, 17 bases remained unmatched. Germline assignment: CDR1 LNHDA and CDR2 SQIVND (reference sequence). CDR3 DNA: TGTGCCAGTAAACCGACCATCCGTGGCGGGAGGGTGACCGGGGAGCTGTTTTTT. Amino acids: CASKPTIRGGRVTGELFF.

In this sample, this clone turned up a few times. This sequence joins TRBV21-1 and TRBJ2-7; TRBD1, the D gene given by the table, was not confirmed from the DNA. TRBV21-1 is designated a pseudogene. This CDR3 region has 15 residues. As DNA, the CDR3 is TGTGCCAGCAGCGGACAGGGGCCTCGCCCCTACGAGCAGTACGTC. Its translation is CASSGQGPRPYEQYV.